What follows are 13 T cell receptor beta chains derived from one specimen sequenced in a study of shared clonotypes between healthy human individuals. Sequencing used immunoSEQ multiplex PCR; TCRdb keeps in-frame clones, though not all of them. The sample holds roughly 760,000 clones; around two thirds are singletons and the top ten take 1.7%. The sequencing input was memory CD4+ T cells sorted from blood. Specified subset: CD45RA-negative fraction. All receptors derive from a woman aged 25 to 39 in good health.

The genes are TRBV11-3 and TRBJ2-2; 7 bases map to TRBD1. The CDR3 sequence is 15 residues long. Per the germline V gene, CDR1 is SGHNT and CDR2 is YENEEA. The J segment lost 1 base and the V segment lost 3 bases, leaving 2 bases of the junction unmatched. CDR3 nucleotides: TGTGCCAGCAGCTTGGACAGGTGGAACACCGGGGAGCTGTTTTTT. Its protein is CASSLDRWNTGELFF.

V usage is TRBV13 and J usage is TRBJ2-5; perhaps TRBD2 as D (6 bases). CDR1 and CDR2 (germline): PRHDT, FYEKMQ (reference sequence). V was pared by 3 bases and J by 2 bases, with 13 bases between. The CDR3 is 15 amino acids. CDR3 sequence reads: CASSFSGSRQETQYF. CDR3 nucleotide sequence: TGTGCCAGCAGCTTTTCCGGGAGCCGTCAAGAGACCCAGTACTTC. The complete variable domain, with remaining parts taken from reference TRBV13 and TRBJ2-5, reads AAGVIQSPRHLIKEKRETATLKCYPIPRHDTVYWYQQGPGQDPQFLISFYEKMQSDKGSIPDRFSAQQFSDYHSELNMSSLELGDSALYFCASSFSGSRQETQYFGPGTRLLVL.

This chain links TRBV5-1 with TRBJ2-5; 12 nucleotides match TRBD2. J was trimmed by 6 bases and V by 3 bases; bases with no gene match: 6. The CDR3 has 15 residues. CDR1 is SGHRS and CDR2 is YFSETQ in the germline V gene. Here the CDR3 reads CASSSGLAGRQTQYF. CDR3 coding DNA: TGCGCCAGCAGCTCCGGACTAGCGGGACGACAGACCCAGTACTTC.

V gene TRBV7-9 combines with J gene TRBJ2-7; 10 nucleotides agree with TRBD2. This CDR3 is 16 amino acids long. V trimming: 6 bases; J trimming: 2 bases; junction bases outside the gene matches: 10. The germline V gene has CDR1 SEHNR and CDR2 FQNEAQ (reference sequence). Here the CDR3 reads CASRPTGLATTYEQYF. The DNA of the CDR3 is TGTGCCAGCAGACCAACGGGACTAGCGACAACCTACGAGCAGTACTTC. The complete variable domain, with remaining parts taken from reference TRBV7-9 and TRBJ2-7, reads DTGVSQNPRHKITKRGQNVTFRCDPISEHNRLYWYRQTLGQGPEFLTYFQNEAQLEKSRLLSDRFSAERPKGSFSTLEIQRTEQGDSAMYLCASRPTGLATTYEQYFGPGTRLTVT.

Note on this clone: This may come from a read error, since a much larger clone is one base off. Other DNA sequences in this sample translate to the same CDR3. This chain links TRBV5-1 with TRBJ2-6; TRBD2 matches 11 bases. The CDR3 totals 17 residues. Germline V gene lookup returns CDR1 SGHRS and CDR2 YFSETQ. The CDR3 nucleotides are TGTGCCAGCAGCTCACTAGCGGGAGATTCACCCGGCAACGTCCTGACTTTC. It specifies CASSSLAGDSPGNVLTF.

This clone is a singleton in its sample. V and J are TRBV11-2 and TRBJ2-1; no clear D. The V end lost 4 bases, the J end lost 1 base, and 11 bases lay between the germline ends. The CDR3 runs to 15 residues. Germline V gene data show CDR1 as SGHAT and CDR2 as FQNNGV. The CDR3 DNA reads TGTGCCAGCAGCTCACAGCGCTCGTCCTACAATGAGCAGTTCTTC. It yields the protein CASSSQRSSYNEQFF.

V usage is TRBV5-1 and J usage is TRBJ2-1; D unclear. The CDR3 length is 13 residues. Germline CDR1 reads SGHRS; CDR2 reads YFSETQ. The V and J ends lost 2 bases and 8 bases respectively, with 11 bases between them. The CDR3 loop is CASSFARLDEQFF. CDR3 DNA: TGCGCCAGCAGCTTTGCCAGGCTTGATGAGCAGTTCTTC.

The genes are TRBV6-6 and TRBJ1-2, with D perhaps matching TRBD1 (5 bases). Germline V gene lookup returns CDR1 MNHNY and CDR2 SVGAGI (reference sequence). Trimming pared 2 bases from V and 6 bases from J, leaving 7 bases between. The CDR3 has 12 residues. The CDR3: CASSYKGNGYTF. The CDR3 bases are TGTGCCAGCAGTTACAAGGGGAATGGCTACACCTTC.

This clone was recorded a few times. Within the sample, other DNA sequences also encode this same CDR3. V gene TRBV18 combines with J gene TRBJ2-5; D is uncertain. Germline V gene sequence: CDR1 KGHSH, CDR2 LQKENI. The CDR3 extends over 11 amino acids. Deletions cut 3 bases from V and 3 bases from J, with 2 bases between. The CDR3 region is CASSPEETQYF. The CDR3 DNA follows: TGTGCCAGCTCACCGGAAGAGACCCAGTACTTC.

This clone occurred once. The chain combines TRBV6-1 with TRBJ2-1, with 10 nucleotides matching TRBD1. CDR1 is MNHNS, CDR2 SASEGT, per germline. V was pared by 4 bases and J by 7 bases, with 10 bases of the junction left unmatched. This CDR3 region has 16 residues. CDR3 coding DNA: TGTGCCAGCAGTGGACCCGGGACAGGGGAGGTAAATGAGCAGTTCTTC. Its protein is CASSGPGTGEVNEQFF.

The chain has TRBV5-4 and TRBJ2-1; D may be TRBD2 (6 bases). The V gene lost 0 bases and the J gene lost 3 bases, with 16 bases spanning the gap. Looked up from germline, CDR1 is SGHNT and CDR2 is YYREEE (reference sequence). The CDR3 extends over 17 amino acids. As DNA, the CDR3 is TGTGCCAGCAGCTTGGGGAATTGGAGGGCAAGCTACAATGAGCAGTTCTTC. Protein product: CASSLGNWRASYNEQFF.

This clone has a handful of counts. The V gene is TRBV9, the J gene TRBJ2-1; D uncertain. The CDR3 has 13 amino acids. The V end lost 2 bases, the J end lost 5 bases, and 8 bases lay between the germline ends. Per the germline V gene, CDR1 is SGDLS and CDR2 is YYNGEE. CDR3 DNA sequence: TGTGCCAGCAGCGTTGGGGTTGACAATGAGCAGTTCTTC. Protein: CASSVGVDNEQFF.

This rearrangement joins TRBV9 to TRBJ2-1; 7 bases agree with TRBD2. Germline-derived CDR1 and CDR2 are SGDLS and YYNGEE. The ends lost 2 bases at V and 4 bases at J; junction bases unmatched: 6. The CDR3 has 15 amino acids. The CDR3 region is CASSVGGRGYNEQFF. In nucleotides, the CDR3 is TGTGCCAGCAGCGTCGGGGGGAGAGGGTACAATGAGCAGTTCTTC.